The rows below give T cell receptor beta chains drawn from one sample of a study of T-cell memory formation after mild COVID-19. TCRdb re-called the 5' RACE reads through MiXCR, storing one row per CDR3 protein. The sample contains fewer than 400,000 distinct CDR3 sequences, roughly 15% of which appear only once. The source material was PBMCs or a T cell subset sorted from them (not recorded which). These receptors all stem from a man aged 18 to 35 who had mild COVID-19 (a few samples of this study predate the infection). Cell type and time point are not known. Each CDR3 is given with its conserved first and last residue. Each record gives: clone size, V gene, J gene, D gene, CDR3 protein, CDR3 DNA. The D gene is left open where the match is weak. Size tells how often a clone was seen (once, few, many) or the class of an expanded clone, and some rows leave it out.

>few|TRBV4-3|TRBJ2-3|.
CASSQGGGVDTQYF
TGCGCCAGCAGCCAAGGAGGTGGTGTAGATACGCAGTATTTT
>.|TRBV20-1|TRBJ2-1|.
CSPWQEPYNEQFF
TGCAGTCCTTGGCAGGAACCCTACAATGAGCAGTTCTTC
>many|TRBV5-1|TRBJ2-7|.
CASSIEGGDEQYF
TGCGCCAGCAGCATTGAGGGGGGTGATGAGCAGTACTTC
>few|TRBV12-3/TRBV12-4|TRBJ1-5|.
CASRKRGEPQHF
TGTGCCAGCAGAAAGCGGGGCGAGCCCCAGCATTTT
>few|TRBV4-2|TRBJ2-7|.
CASSPPGNYEQYF
TGTGCCAGCAGCCCACCAGGGAACTACGAGCAGTACTTC
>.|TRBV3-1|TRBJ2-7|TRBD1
CASNRQGNEQYF
TGTGCCAGCAACCGACAGGGGAACGAGCAGTACTTC
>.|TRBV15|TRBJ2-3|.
CATSGWGGIADTQYF
TGTGCCACCAGCGGCTGGGGGGGCATCGCAGATACGCAGTATTTT
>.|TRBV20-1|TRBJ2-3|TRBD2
CSARSFERGGTDTQYF
TGCAGTGCTAGATCTTTCGAGCGGGGGGGCACAGATACGCAGTATTTT
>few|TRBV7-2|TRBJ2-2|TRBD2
CASSFTSGGAPELFF
TGTGCCAGCAGCTTTACTAGCGGGGGGGCCCCGGAGCTGTTTTTT
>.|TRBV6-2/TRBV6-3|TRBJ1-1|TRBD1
CASRWTGGGTEAFF
TGTGCCAGCAGATGGACAGGGGGAGGAACTGAAGCTTTCTTT
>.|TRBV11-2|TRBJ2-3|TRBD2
CASSFIAGVDTQYF
TGTGCCAGCAGCTTTATAGCGGGGGTGGATACGCAGTATTTT
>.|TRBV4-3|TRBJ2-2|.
CASRRNSNTGELFF
TGCGCCAGCAGGAGGAATTCGAACACCGGGGAGCTGTTTTTT
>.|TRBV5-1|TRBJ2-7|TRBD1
CASSLEDRYEQYF
TGCGCCAGCAGCTTGGAGGACAGGTACGAGCAGTACTTC
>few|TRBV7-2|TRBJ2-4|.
CASSLVPGIGDKNIQYF
TGTGCCAGCAGCTTAGTCCCGGGGATTGGGGACAAAAACATTCAGTACTTC
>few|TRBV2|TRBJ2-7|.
CASNLDSYSYEQYF
TGTGCCAGCAACCTAGACAGCTACTCCTACGAGCAGTACTTC
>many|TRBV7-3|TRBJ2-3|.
CASSPPGSGRSGTQYF
TGTGCCAGCAGCCCTCCTGGTAGCGGTAGGAGTGGTACGCAGTATTTT
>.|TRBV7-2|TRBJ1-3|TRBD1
CASSANRGSGNTIYF
TGTGCCAGCAGCGCCAACAGGGGGAGTGGAAACACCATATATTTT
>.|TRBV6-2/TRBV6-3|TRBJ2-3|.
CASSYSNRLGAESSTDTQYF
TGTGCCAGCAGTTACTCGAACCGACTAGGGGCTGAGTCTAGCACAGATACGCAGTATTTT
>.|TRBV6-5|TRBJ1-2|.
CASSPGGHYGYTF
TGTGCCAGCAGCCCCGGGGGGCACTATGGCTACACCTTC
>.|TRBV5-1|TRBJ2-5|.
CASSSNFQTQYF
TGCGCCAGCAGCTCAAACTTCCAGACCCAGTACTTC
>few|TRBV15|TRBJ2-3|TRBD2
CATSRDVERGGRADTQYF
TGTGCCACCAGCAGAGATGTCGAACGGGGGGGCAGAGCAGATACGCAGTATTTT
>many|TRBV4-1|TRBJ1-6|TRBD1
CASSQIPTGEHSPLHF
TGCGCCAGCAGCCAAATCCCGACAGGGGAGCATTCACCCCTCCACTTT
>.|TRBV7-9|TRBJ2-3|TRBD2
CASSPRGGGDTQYF
TGTGCCAGCAGCCCGCGGGGGGGCGGGGATACGCAGTATTTT
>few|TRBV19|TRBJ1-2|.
CASSILPTLYRVEDYGYTF
TGTGCCAGTAGTATCCTCCCTACCTTATACAGGGTCGAGGACTATGGCTACACCTTC
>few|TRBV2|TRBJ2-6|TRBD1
CASQQGNGANVLTF
TGTGCCAGCCAACAGGGGAATGGGGCCAACGTCCTGACTTTC
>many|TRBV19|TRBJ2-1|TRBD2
CASRGRGLADNEQFF
TGTGCCAGTAGGGGTCGGGGACTAGCGGACAATGAGCAGTTCTTC
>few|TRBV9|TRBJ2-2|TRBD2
CASSISGGNTGELFF
TGTGCCAGCAGCATTAGCGGGGGCAACACCGGGGAGCTGTTTTTT
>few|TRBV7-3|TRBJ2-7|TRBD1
CASSLGQGADYEQYF
TGTGCCAGCAGCTTAGGACAGGGGGCTGACTACGAGCAGTACTTC
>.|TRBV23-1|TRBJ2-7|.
CASSQRFDLYEQYF
TGCGCCAGCAGTCAGAGGTTCGATTTGTACGAGCAGTACTTC
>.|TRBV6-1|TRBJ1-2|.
CASSETGGPNYGYTF
TGTGCCAGCAGTGAAACCGGGGGACCGAACTATGGCTACACCTTC
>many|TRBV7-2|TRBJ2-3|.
CASSFGYYTDTQYF
TGTGCCAGCAGCTTCGGTTATTACACAGATACGCAGTATTTT
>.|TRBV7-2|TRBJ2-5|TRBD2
CASSQNGGETQYF
TGTGCCAGCAGCCAAAACGGGGGGGAGACCCAGTACTTC
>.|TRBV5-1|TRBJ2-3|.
CASSLRRGDTQYF
TGCGCCAGCAGCTTGCGTCGGGGAGATACGCAGTATTTT
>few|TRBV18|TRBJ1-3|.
CASSPPQSSGNTIYF
TGTGCCAGCTCACCACCCCAGAGCTCTGGAAACACCATATATTTT
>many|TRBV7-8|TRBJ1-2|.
CASSLGVPGESNTF
TGTGCCAGCAGCTTAGGGGTTCCAGGGGAGTCCAACACCTTC
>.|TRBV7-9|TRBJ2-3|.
CASSLVVGGTDTQYF
TGTGCCAGCAGCTTAGTTGTCGGGGGAACAGATACGCAGTATTTT
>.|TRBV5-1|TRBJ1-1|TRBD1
CASSPGGQGNTEAFF
TGCGCCAGCAGCCCGGGGGGACAGGGGAACACTGAAGCTTTCTTT
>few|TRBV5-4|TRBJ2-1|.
CASSWGDSSSYNEQFF
TGTGCCAGCAGCTGGGGGGACTCTAGCTCCTACAATGAGCAGTTCTTC
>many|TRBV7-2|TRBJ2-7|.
CASSLSGGELYEQYF
TGTGCCAGCAGCTTGTCGGGCGGGGAATTATACGAGCAGTACTTC
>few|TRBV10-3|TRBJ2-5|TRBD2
CAISERAGGPGETQYF
TGTGCCATCAGTGAGAGAGCGGGGGGGCCGGGTGAGACCCAGTACTTC
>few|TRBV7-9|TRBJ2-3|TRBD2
CASSQSGGASDTQYF
TGTGCCAGCAGCCAAAGCGGGGGGGCCTCCGATACGCAGTATTTT
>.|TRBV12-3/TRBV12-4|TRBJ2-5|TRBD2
CASSSPSGGQETQYF
TGTGCCAGCAGTTCTCCTAGCGGGGGGCAGGAGACCCAGTACTTC
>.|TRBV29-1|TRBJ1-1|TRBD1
CSVRTGDPWTEAFF
TGCAGCGTTCGGACAGGGGACCCGTGGACTGAAGCTTTCTTT
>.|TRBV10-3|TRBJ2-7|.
CAISESTTTYEQYF
TGTGCCATCAGTGAGTCGACCACAACCTACGAGCAGTACTTC
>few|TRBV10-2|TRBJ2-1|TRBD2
CASSSLGAGPPNEQFF
TGCGCCAGCAGTTCTCTGGGAGCGGGGCCTCCTAATGAGCAGTTCTTC
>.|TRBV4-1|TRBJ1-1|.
CASSQAGRVFREAFF
TGCGCCAGCAGCCAAGCGGGCAGGGTTTTCAGAGAAGCTTTCTTT
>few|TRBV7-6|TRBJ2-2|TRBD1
CASSPDSGQGNTGELFF
TGTGCCAGCAGCCCGGATTCGGGACAGGGGAACACCGGGGAGCTGTTTTTT